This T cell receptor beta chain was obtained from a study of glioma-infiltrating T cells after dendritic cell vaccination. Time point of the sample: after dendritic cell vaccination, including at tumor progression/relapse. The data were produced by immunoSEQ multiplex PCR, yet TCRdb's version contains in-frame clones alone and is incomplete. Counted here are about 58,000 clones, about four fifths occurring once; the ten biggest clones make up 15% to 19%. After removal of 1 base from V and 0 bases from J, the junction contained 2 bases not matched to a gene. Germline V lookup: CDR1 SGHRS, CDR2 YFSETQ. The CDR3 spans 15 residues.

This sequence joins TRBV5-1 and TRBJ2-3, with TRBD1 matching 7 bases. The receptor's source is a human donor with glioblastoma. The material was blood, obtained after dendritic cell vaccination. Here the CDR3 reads CASSLSRGSTDTQYF. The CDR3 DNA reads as TGCGCCAGCAGCTTGTCCAGGGGGAGCACAGATACGCAGTATTTT.